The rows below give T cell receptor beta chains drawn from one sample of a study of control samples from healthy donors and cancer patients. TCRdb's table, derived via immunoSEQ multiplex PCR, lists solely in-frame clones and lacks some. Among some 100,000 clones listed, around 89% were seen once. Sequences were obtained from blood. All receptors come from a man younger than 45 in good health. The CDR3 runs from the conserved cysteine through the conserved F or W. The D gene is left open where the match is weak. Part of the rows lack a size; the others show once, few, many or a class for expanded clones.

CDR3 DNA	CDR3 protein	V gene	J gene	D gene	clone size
TGTGCCAGCAGCCCCGGGGGGGGTGGCAACCTATACACTGAAGCTTTCTTT	CASSPGGGGNLYTEAFF	TRBV2	TRBJ1-1	NA	once
TGTGCCAGCAGTAGGGGCGGCTCCTACGAGCAGTACTTC	CASSRGGSYEQYF	TRBV28	TRBJ2-7	NA	NA
TGTGCCTGGAGCGTCCGGGACTATTCACCCCTCCACTTT	CAWSVRDYSPLHF	TRBV30	TRBJ1-6	NA	NA
TGTGCCAGTAGTATTGACAGGAGTAGCAATCAGCCCCAGCATTTT	CASSIDRSSNQPQHF	TRBV19	TRBJ1-5	NA	NA
TGTGCCAGCACCGACGACCCCGTCTTTAGGGGCGAGCAGTACTTC	CASTDDPVFRGEQYF	TRBV7-2	TRBJ2-7	NA	NA
TGTGCCACCGGACAGGGGAACTATGGCTACACCTTC	CATGQGNYGYTF	TRBV24-1	TRBJ1-2	TRBD1	once
TGTGCCAGCAGCCGCTCTGCTGCAACTAATGAAAAACTGTTTTTT	CASSRSAATNEKLFF	TRBV7-2	TRBJ1-4	NA	NA
TGTGCCAGTGCCACAGGGGACTATGGCTACACCTTC	CASATGDYGYTF	TRBV19	TRBJ1-2	TRBD1	once
TGTGCCAGCAGTTTATGGACTAGCGGGAGTATGAATGAGCAGTTCTTC	CASSLWTSGSMNEQFF	TRBV28	TRBJ2-1	TRBD2	NA
TGTGCCACCAGTGATAGGACGGGAGCGGGGGGTACTTACAATGAGCAGTTCTTC	CATSDRTGAGGTYNEQFF	TRBV24-1	TRBJ2-1	TRBD2	NA
TGTGCCAGCAGCTTGAGCGGGCTAAGCTCCTACGAGCAGTACTTC	CASSLSGLSSYEQYF	TRBV5-5	TRBJ2-7	NA	NA
TGTGCCAGCACCGCCCGTAGGGGGCCTTCTGAAGCTTTCTTT	CASTARRGPSEAFF	TRBV6-6	TRBJ1-1	TRBD1	NA
TGTGCCAGCAGCTTAGACAGGGCTGATGGCTACACCTTC	CASSLDRADGYTF	TRBV11-2	TRBJ1-2	NA	NA
TGCGCCAGCAGCCTCTCGACTGCGAACACCGGGGAGCTGTTTTTT	CASSLSTANTGELFF	TRBV4-3	TRBJ2-2	NA	NA
TGTGCCAGCAGCGTAGGACAGGGTATGGGGAGCTACACCTTC	CASSVGQGMGSYTF	TRBV7-3	TRBJ1-2	TRBD1	once